This entry features one TCR beta chain sequence. Documented time point: pretreatment peripheral blood. This specimen comes from a study of PD-L1 blockade in urothelial cancer. The CDR3 covers 13 residues. Germline-derived CDR1 and CDR2 are SGHNT and YYREEE (reference sequence). V was trimmed by 0 bases and J by 6 bases, leaving 9 bases between them. Produced via immunoSEQ multiplex PCR; TCRdb's table is partial and in-frame only. The sample consists of tens of thousands of clones, roughly 80% of them appearing once. Sequenced here: PBMCs, sampled around atezolizumab (anti-PD-L1) treatment. The TCR originated in a man in his 70s with urothelial cancer. The chain employs TRBV5-4 and TRBJ2-5, with D possibly matching TRBD2 (6 bases). In DNA, the CDR3 is TGTGCCAGCAGCTTGGCCGGGGGTCAGACCCAGTACTTC. Amino acid sequence: CASSLAGGQTQYF.